In this sample, the clone carrying this TCR beta chain turned up many times. Its antigen is not identified. TCRdb itself ran the multiplex PCR reads through MiXCR, one entry per CDR3 protein. Of a few hundred thousand distinct CDR3 sequences listed, around 34% were seen once; the top ten hold 3% to 4%. These data come from a study of breast tumors, draining lymph nodes, adjacent tissues. Breast cancer patients provided tissue from their axillary draining lymph nodes. Study-wide results and caveats: The lymph node origin of tumor T cells was framed as consistent with a hypothesis, not demonstrated. Luminal-like breast cancer showed significantly greater tumor-nontumor repertoire similarity than basal-like breast cancer did.

This clonotype was obtained from a female donor with breast cancer. Some clones in this sample may be carry-over from other donors' samples. The sequenced material came from axillary lymph node tissue.

The CDR3: CASSGTSGGQETQYF. CDR3 nucleotide sequence: TGTGCCAGCAGCGGGACTAGCGGGGGGCAAGAGACCCAGTACTTC. The J gene is TRBJ2-5, the V gene TRBV4-2; TRBD2 aligns across 15 bases. The germline gives CDR1 LGHNA, CDR2 YNFKEQ. V trimming: 5 bases; J trimming: 2 bases; junction bases outside the gene matches: 0. CDR3 length equals 15 residues.